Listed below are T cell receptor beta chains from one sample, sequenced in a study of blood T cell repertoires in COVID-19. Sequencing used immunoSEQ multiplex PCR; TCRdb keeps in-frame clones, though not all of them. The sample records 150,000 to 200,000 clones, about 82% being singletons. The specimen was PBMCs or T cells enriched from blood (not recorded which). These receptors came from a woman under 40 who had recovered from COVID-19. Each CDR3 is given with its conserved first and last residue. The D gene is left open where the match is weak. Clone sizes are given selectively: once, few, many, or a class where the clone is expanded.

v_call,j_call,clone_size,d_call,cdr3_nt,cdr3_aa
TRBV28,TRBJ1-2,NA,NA,TGTGCCAGCAGTAAGGGGGGGAATGGCTACACCTTC,CASSKGGNGYTF
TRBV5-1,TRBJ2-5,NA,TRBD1,TGCGCCAGCAGCTTACAGGGGGCGCTCCAAGAGACCCAGTACTTC,CASSLQGALQETQYF
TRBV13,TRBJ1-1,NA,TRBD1,TGTGCCAGCAGCTCGACAGGGGGCCAGGGGATCACTGAAGCTTTCTTT,CASSSTGGQGITEAFF
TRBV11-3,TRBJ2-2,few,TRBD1,TGTGCCAGCAGCTTGTCAGGGGGCAACACCGGGGAGCTGTTTTTT,CASSLSGGNTGELFF
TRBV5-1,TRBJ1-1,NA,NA,TGCGCCAGCAGCTCCGGAGGTTCCTTGAACACTGAAGCTTTCTTT,CASSSGGSLNTEAFF
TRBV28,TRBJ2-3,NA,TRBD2,TGTGCCAGCCCCCTCCCCTTAGCGGGAGGGCCACAGGACACAGATACGCAGTATTTT,CASPLPLAGGPQDTDTQYF
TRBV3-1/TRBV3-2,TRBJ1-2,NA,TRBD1,TGTGCCAGCAGCCCGAGTGAGGGGGCTAGGGGCTATGGCTACACCTTC,CASSPSEGARGYGYTF
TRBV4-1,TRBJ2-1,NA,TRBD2,TGCGCCAGCAGCCAAGAGCCCAGGGGGCTAGCGGGAGGGCGGTTAAATGAGCAGTTCTTC,CASSQEPRGLAGGRLNEQFF
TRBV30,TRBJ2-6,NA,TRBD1,TGTGCCTGGGAAGGGGGCGCCTCTGGGGCCAACGTCCTGACTTTC,CAWEGGASGANVLTF
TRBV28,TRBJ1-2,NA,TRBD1,TGTGCCAGCAGTGAGGAACCCTTAGGACAGGACTATGGCTACACCTTC,CASSEEPLGQDYGYTF
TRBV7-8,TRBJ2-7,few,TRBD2,TGTGCCAGCAGCTTAGGTCGGGGGGTCTACGAGCAGTACTTC,CASSLGRGVYEQYF
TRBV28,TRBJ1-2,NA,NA,TGTGCCTCTTCCTCGGGGGTCGCGAGGGGCTACACCTTC,CASSSGVARGYTF
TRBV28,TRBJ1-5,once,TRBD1,TGTGCCAGCAGTCCGGGACAGGTCAAATATAGCAATCAGCCCCAGCATTTT,CASSPGQVKYSNQPQHF
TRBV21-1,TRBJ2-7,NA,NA,TGTGCCAGCAGCACCCACCCCAACGTGCTCAGGGGGCGCGGGTACGAGCAGTACTTC,CASSTHPNVLRGRGYEQYF
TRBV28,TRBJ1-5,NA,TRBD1,TGTGCCAGCAGTCTAATACAGGGGGGACAGCCCCAGCATTTT,CASSLIQGGQPQHF
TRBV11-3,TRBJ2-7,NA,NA,TGTGCCAGTCAGGCCCGGGGGTACTTC,CASQARGYF
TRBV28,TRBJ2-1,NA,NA,TGTGCCAGCAGTTTAGAGGGTGAAGTGATTCATGAGCAGTTCTTC,CASSLEGEVIHEQFF
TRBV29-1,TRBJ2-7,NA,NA,TGCAGCGTTGAGAAAGATAGGGGTTACGAGCAGTACTTC,CSVEKDRGYEQYF
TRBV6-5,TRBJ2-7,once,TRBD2,TGTGCCAGCAGTTCCCCCACGGGAGGTACCTACGAGCAGTACTTC,CASSSPTGGTYEQYF
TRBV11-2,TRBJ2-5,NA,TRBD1,TGTGCCAGCAGGGTACAGGGGAAAGAGACCCAGTACTTC,CASRVQGKETQYF
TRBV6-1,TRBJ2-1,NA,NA,TGTGCCAGCAGTGACGCAGGCGGGGAGCAGTTCTTC,CASSDAGGEQFF
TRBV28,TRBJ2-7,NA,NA,TGTGCCAGCAGTCCCTCTTTATACGAGCAGTACTTC,CASSPSLYEQYF
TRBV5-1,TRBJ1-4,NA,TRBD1,TGCGCCAGCAGCCCAGGACAGGGTATTATCGCGAATGAAAAACTGTTTTTT,CASSPGQGIIANEKLFF
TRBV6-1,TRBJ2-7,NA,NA,TGTGCCAGCAGTGATTCTTGGCGGGGAACCTACGAGCAGTACTTC,CASSDSWRGTYEQYF
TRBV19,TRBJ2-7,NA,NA,TGTGCCAGTAGTAACAGCTACGAGCAGTACTTC,CASSNSYEQYF
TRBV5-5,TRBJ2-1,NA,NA,TGTGCCAGCAGCTTCTGGGTGGAGGAAGGTGAGCAGTTCTTC,CASSFWVEEGEQFF
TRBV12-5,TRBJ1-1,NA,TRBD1,TGTGCTAGTGGTTTGAACGTGGGACAGGGGGCGTTTGAAGCTTTCTTT,CASGLNVGQGAFEAFF
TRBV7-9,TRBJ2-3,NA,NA,TGTGCCAGCAGCTTAGGGGTGGTTGGAGATACGCAGTGTTTT,CASSLGVVGDTQCF
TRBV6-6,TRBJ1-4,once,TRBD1,TGTGCCAGCAGTTACCAGGGGGTGGATGAAAAACTGTTTTTT,CASSYQGVDEKLFF
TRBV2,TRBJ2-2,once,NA,TGTGCCAGCAGTGACCAGAGACTCGCACCACACACCGGGGAGCTGTTTTTT,CASSDQRLAPHTGELFF
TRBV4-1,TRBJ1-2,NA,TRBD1,TGCGCCAGCAGCCAGGGGGGACAGCAAAACTATGGCTACACCTTC,CASSQGGQQNYGYTF
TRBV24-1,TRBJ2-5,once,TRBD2,TGTGCCACCAGTCCCTCCGGGACTAGCGGGATATACACCCAGGGGACCCAGTACTTC,CATSPSGTSGIYTQGTQYF
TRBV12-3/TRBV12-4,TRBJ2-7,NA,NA,TGTGCCAGCACTCCCGGGGAGAAGTACGAGCAGTACTTC,CASTPGEKYEQYF
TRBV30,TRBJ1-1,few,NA,TGTGCCTGGAGTGTCACGGAGACTGAAGCTTTCTTT,CAWSVTETEAFF
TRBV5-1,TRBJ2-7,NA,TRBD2,TGCGCCAGCAGTCAAGGCGGGACTAGCGGGTTTTTAGAGCAGTACTTC,CASSQGGTSGFLEQYF
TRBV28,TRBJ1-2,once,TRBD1,TGTGCCAGCAGCTCAGGACGGGACAGGGGGCGGGGTGGCTACACCTTC,CASSSGRDRGRGGYTF
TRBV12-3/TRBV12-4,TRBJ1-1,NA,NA,TGTGCCAGCAGTTTAATAGGGAGTGAAGCTTTCTTT,CASSLIGSEAFF
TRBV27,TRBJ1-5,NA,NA,TGTGCCAGCAGTTTAAACGGTGGCAATCAGCCCCAGCATTTT,CASSLNGGNQPQHF
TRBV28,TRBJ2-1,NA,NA,TGTGCCAGCAGTTATGATTTTGCCTCCAGGAGGTCCTACAATGAGCAGTTCTTC,CASSYDFASRRSYNEQFF
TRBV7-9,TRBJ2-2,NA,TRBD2,TGTGCCAGCAGATCTCGTAGCGGGAGAACCGGCGGGGAGCTGTTTTTT,CASRSRSGRTGGELFF
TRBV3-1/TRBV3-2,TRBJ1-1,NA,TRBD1,TGTGCCAGCAGCAAGGGACAGGGGGCGCGGAACACTGAAGCTTTCTTT,CASSKGQGARNTEAFF
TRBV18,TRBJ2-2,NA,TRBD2,TGTGCCAGCTCATCTACCGGGGGGGCGAACACCGGGGAGCTGTTTTTT,CASSSTGGANTGELFF
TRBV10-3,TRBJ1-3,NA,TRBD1,TGTGCCATCAGTGATACTATGGGACAGGGAAGAAACACCATATATTTT,CAISDTMGQGRNTIYF
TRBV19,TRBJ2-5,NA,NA,TGTGCCAGTAGTATTCCAGGAGGGGAAGAGACCCAGTACTTC,CASSIPGGEETQYF
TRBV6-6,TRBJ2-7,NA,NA,TGTGCCAGCAGTCGGAGGGAGGAAAGTTGGAGAGCCTACGAGCAGTACTTC,CASSRREESWRAYEQYF
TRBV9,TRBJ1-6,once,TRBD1,TGTGCCAGCAGCGACACTCCAGGGGGTCGTTCACCCCTCCACTTT,CASSDTPGGRSPLHF
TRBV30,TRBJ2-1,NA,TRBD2,TGTGCCTGGGGAACTAGCGGGCTTAGCTCCTACAATGAGCAGTTCTTC,CAWGTSGLSSYNEQFF
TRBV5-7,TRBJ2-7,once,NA,TGTGCCAGCAGCTTGGCCTCCACGACGCTGACAGCCTCCTACGAGCAGTACTTC,CASSLASTTLTASYEQYF
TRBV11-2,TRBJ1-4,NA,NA,TGTGCCAGCAGCTTTGGGGGCTCTAATGAAAAACTGTTTTTT,CASSFGGSNEKLFF
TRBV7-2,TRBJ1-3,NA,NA,TGTGCCAGCAGCTTAAGGGGATTAGGAAACACCATATATTTT,CASSLRGLGNTIYF
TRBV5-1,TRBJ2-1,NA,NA,TGCGCCAGCAGCTTGACTAGCTACTCCTACAATGAGCAGTTCTTC,CASSLTSYSYNEQFF
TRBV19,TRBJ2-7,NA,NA,TGTGCCAGTCGGGCAGGGGCGAGGTCCTACGAGCAGTACTTC,CASRAGARSYEQYF